The T cell receptor beta chain under discussion was sequenced for a study of blood T cell repertoires in COVID-19. Study-wide background: From the United States, Italy and Spain came samples of acute and convalescent COVID-19.

The V gene's germline CDR1 is SGHRS and CDR2 YFSETQ. The junction had 9 bases not matched to a gene; V was cut back by 4 bases and J by 4 bases. CDR3 size: 15 residues. Original handling: For nucleated cells, counts were estimated from reference gene primer amplification. Libraries were prepared by immunoSEQ multiplex PCR; TCRdb keeps only in-frame clonotypes and omits some of them. V, J and clone size derive from that table, while D and trimming were established from the DNA sequence. Among about 260,000 clones listed, about 86% were seen once. The receptor was derived from a man aged 25 to 45 with acute COVID-19. The chain is built from TRBV5-1 and TRBJ2-3, with 7 nucleotides matching TRBD1. The sequencing sample was made of PBMCs or T cells enriched from blood (not recorded which). CDR3 sequence reads: CASSPNRGRADTQYF. The CDR3 DNA reads as TGCGCCAGCAGCCCAAACAGGGGAAGGGCAGATACGCAGTATTTT.